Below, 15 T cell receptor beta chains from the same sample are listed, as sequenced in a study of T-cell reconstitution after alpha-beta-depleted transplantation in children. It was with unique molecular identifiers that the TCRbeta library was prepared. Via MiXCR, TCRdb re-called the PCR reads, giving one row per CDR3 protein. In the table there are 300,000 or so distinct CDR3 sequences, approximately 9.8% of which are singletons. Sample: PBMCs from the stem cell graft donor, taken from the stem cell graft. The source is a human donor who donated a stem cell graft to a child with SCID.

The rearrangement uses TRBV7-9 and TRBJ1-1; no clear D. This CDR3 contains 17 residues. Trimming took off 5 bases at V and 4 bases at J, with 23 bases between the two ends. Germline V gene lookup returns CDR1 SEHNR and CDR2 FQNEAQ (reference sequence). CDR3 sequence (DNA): TGTGCCAGCAGCCAGGCCTGGGGTGCGTCCGCAATCACTGAAGCTTTCTTT. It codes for CASSQAWGASAITEAFF.

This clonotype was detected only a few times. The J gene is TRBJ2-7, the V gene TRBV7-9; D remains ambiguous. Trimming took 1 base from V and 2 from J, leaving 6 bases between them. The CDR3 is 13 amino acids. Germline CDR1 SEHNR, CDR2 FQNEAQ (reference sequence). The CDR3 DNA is TGTGCCAGCAGCTTAGAATTTGCCTACGAGCAGTACTTC. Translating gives CASSLEFAYEQYF.

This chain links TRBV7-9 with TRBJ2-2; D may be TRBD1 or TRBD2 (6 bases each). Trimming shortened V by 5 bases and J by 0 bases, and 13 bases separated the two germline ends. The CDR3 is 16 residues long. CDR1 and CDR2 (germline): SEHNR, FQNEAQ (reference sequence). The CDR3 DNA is TGTGCCAGCAGCCGGTTGGGGGGCGCGAACACCGGGGAGCTGTTTTTT. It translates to CASSRLGGANTGELFF.

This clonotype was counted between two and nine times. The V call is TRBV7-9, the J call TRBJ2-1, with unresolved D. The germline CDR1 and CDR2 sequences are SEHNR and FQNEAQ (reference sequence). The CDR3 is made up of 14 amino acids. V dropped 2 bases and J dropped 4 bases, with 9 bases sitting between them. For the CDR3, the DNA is TGTGCCAGCAGCTTAAGGATCGGGTACAATGAGCAGTTCTTC. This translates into CASSLRIGYNEQFF.

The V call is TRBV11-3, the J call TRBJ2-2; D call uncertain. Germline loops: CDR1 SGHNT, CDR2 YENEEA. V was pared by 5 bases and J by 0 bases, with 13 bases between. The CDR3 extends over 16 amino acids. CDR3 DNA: TGTGCCAGCAGCCACCTATTGGGCGCGAACACCGGGGAGCTGTTTTTT. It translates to CASSHLLGANTGELFF.

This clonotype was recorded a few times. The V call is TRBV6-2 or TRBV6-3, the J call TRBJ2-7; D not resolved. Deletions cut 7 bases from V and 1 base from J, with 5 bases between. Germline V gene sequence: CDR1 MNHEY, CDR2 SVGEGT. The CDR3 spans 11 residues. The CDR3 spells CASKGSYEQYF. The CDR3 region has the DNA TGTGCCAGCAAGGGATCCTACGAGCAGTACTTC.

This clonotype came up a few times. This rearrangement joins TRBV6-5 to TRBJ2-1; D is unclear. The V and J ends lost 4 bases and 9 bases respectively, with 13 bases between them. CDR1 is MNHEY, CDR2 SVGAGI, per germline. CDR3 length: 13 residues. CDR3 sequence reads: CASSSTYISEQFF. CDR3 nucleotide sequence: TGTGCCAGCAGTTCCACGTATATATCTGAGCAGTTCTTC.

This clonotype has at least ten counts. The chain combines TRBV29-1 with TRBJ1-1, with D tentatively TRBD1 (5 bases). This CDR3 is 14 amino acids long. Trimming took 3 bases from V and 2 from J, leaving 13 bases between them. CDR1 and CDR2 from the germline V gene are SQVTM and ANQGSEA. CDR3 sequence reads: CSVENRGSNTEAFF. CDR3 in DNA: TGCAGCGTTGAGAATAGGGGTTCAAACACTGAAGCTTTCTTT.

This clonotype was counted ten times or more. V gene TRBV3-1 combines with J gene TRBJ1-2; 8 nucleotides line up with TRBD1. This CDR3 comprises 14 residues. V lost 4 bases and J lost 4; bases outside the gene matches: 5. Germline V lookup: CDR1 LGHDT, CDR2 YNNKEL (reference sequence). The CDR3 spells CASSRDRGAYGYTF. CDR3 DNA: TGTGCCAGCAGCCGAGACAGGGGAGCCTATGGCTACACCTTC.

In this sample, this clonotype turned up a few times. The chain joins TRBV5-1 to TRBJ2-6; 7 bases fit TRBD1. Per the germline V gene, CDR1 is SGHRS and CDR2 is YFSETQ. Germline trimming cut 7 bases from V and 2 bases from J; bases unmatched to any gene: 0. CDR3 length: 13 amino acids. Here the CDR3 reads CASGQAGANVLTF. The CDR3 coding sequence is TGCGCCAGCGGACAGGCTGGGGCCAACGTCCTGACTTTC.

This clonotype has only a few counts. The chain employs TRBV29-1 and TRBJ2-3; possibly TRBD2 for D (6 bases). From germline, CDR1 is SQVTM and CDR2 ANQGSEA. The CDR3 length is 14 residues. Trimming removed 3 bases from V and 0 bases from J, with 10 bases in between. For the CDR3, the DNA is TGCAGCGTTGATCCCGGGGGTAGCACAGATACGCAGTATTTT. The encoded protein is CSVDPGGSTDTQYF.

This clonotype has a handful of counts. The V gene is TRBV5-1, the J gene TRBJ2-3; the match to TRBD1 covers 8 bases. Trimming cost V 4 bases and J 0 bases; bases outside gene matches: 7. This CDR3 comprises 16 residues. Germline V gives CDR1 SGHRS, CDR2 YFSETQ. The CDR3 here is CASSPRTGMSTDTQYF. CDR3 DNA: TGCGCCAGCAGCCCTAGGACAGGGATGAGCACAGATACGCAGTATTTT. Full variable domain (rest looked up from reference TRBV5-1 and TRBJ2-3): KAGVTQTPRYLIKTRGQQVTLSCSPISGHRSVSWYQQTPGQGLQFLFEYFSETQRNKGNFPGRFSGRQFSNSRSEMNVSTLELGDSALYLCASSPRTGMSTDTQYFGPGTRLTVL.

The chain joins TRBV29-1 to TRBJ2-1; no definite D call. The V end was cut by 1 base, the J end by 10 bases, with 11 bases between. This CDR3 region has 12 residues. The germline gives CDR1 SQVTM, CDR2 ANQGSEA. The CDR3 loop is CSVEGVPNEQFF. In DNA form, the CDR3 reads TGCAGCGTTGAAGGGGTCCCAAACGAGCAGTTCTTC.

CDR3 bases: TGCGCCAGCAGCGGGAGGGGGTACGAGCAGTACTTC. This gives the protein CASSGRGYEQYF. This chain links TRBV5-1 with TRBJ2-7; perhaps TRBD2 as D (7 bases). The germline CDR1 and CDR2 sequences are SGHRS and YFSETQ. The CDR3 length is 12 residues. Deletions cut 4 bases from V and 4 bases from J, with 9 bases between.

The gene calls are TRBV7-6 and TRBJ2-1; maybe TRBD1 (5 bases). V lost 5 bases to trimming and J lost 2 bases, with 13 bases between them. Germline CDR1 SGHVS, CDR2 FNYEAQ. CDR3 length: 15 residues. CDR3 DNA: TGTGCCAGCAGCCCTTCCAGGGCTCCCTACAATGAGCAGTTCTTC. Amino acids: CASSPSRAPYNEQFF.